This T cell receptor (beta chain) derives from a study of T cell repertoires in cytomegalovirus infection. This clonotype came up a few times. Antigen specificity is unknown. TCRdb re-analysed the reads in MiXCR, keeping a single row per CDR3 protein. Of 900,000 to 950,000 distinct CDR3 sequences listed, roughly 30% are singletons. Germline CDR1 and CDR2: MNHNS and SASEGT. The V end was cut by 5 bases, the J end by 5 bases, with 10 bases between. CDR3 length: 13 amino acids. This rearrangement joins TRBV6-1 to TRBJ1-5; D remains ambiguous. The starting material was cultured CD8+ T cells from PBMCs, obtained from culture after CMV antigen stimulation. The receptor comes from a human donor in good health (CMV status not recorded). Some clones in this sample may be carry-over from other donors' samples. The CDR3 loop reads CASSFLLDQPQHF. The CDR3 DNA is TGTGCCAGCAGTTTTTTACTTGATCAGCCCCAGCATTTT.